Below, 24 T cell receptor beta chains from the same sample are listed, as sequenced in a study of memory CD4+ T cells and cytomegalovirus serostatus. The sort gate was single viable CD3+CD4+CD8-CD45RO+ cells for memory CD4+ T cells. The data were produced by immunoSEQ multiplex PCR, yet TCRdb's version contains in-frame clones alone and is incomplete. The profile covers some 60,000 clones, with over 65% appearing a single time and 2.6% taken by the ten largest. The sequenced sample was memory CD4+ T cells from blood. The source of these receptors is an adult in good health and CMV-seropositive.

This chain uses TRBV7-9 with TRBJ2-2, with D possibly matching TRBD2 (6 bases). The CDR3 spans 17 residues. Germline values: CDR1 SEHNR, CDR2 FQNEAQ (reference sequence). V lost 5 bases and J lost 2, with 18 bases in between. CDR3 nucleotides: TGTGCCAGCAGCGATATTGGGACTGCCCTTAACACCGGGGAGCTGTTTTTT. Its translation: CASSDIGTALNTGELFF.

The chain employs TRBV9 and TRBJ1-2, with 11 bases aligning to TRBD1. The CDR3 is 15 amino acids. V lost 5 bases, J lost 2 bases, and 5 bases stayed unmatched. Germline CDR1 SGDLS, CDR2 YYNGEE. The CDR3 sequence is CASRGQGAANYGYTF. The CDR3 DNA reads as TGTGCCAGCAGAGGACAGGGGGCCGCCAACTATGGCTACACCTTC.

V usage is TRBV19 and J usage is TRBJ2-4; 8 bases align to TRBD2. Germline V gene lookup returns CDR1 LNHDA and CDR2 SQIVND (reference sequence). The J segment lost 9 bases and the V segment lost 10 bases, leaving 14 bases of the junction unmatched. This CDR3 has 14 residues. The CDR3 DNA follows: TGTGCCACCTCCCCTAGCGGGTCCCCGCCCATTCAGTACTTC. Translated: CATSPSGSPPIQYF.

The J gene is TRBJ1-3, the V gene TRBV6-5; D is possibly TRBD1 (5 bases). From germline, CDR1 is MNHEY and CDR2 SVGAGI. The CDR3 is 13 residues long. V gave up 5 bases and J gave up 7 bases, with 12 bases separating them. The CDR3 nucleotides are TGTGCCAGCAGTCATGACAGAACGAACACCATATATTTT. This gives the protein CASSHDRTNTIYF.

This sequence joins TRBV28 and TRBJ2-7, with TRBD1 matching over 10 bases. The V gene end was trimmed by 6 bases and the J gene end by 1 base; junction bases not matched to a gene: 9. This CDR3 spans 16 amino acids. CDR1 and CDR2 from the germline V gene are MDHEN and SYDVKM. CDR3 coding DNA: TGTGCCAGCAGCGGAAGCGGGACAGGGGATTCCTACGAGCAGTACTTC. Translating gives CASSGSGTGDSYEQYF.

The chain uses TRBV4-1 and TRBJ1-3; TRBD1 matches at 7 bases. The length of the CDR3 is 18 residues. Germline V gene sequence: CDR1 MGHRA, CDR2 YSYEKL. V lost 3 bases and J lost 0; bases outside the gene matches: 11. The chain's CDR3 is CASSHPGQRMLSGNTIYF. In DNA, the CDR3 is TGCGCCAGCAGCCACCCGGGACAGAGAATGCTCTCTGGAAACACCATATATTTT.

This chain connects TRBV4-3 to TRBJ2-4; TRBD1 aligns across 8 bases. After removal of 0 bases from V and 6 bases from J, the junction contained 1 base not matched to a gene. This CDR3 is 14 amino acids long. Germline values: CDR1 LGHNA, CDR2 YSLEER. The CDR3 reads CASSQDRGLNIQYF. The CDR3 region has the DNA TGCGCCAGCAGCCAAGACAGGGGGCTAAACATTCAGTACTTC.

The chain is built from TRBV2 and TRBJ2-7; 12 bases line up with TRBD2. Germline CDR1 is SNHLY and CDR2 is FYNNEI. With V trimmed by 3 bases and J by 5 bases, 8 bases remained unmatched. The CDR3 is made up of 16 amino acids. The CDR3 region has the DNA TGTGCCAGCAGTGACCTAGCGGGAGGGCCGGGCCACGAGCAGTACTTC. Amino acids: CASSDLAGGPGHEQYF.

This chain joins TRBV27 and TRBJ2-2, with D perhaps TRBD2 (6 bases). In germline, CDR1 is MNHEY, CDR2 SMNVEV (reference sequence). There are 14 residues in the CDR3. V was shortened by 3 bases and J by 5 bases, with 10 bases between the two germline ends. The chain's CDR3 is CASSFTGATGELFF. CDR3 sequence (DNA): TGTGCCAGCAGTTTTACGGGAGCAACCGGGGAGCTGTTTTTT.

A few counts support this clone. The CDR3 DNA sequence: TGTGCCAGCAGCTTTTCGGGCAATCAGCCCCAGCATTTT. Translating gives CASSFSGNQPQHF. This chain joins TRBV5-6 and TRBJ1-5; unclear D gene. Germline lookup yields CDR1 SGHDT and CDR2 YYEEEE. This CDR3 region has 13 residues. V lost 2 bases to trimming and J lost 2 bases, with 5 bases between them. The full variable domain, its missing parts supplied by reference TRBV5-6 and TRBJ1-5, is DAGVTQSPTHLIKTRGQQVTLRCSPKSGHDTVSWYQQALGQGPQFIFQYYEEEERQRGNFPDRFSGHQFPNYSSELNVNALLLGDSALYLCASSFSGNQPQHFGDGTRLSIL.

This chain links TRBV18 with TRBJ2-7; maybe TRBD2 (6 bases). Germline CDR1 is KGHSH and CDR2 is LQKENI. Trimming removed 2 bases at V and 7 bases at J, with 12 bases between. The CDR3 consists of 13 residues. The CDR3 loop reads CASSPLNRGEQYV. Here the CDR3 DNA reads TGTGCCAGCTCACCATTGAATCGGGGGGAGCAGTACGTC.

The chain has TRBV4-3 and TRBJ2-3; weak D call: TRBD2 (6 bases). This CDR3 has 15 amino acids. The germline V and J ends were trimmed by 1 base and 5 bases, with 13 bases remaining between them. CDR1 is LGHNA and CDR2 is YSLEER in the germline V gene. Written as DNA, the CDR3 is TGCGCCAGCAGCCAAGGACTAGGTGGACTAGATACGCAGTATTTT. This gives the protein CASSQGLGGLDTQYF.

The rearrangement uses TRBV27 and TRBJ2-1; TRBD2 aligns across 7 bases. CDR3 size: 16 residues. The germline V gene has CDR1 MNHEY and CDR2 SMNVEV (reference sequence). V lost 2 bases and J lost 2; bases outside the gene matches: 6. The CDR3 region is CASSLSRRGTYNEQFF. For the CDR3, the DNA is TGTGCCAGCAGTTTAAGTCGGCGGGGGACCTACAATGAGCAGTTCTTC.

This chain connects TRBV14 to TRBJ2-7, with a possible D match to TRBD2 (5 bases). The germline CDR1 and CDR2 sequences are SGHDN and FVKESK. The CDR3 has 16 amino acids. V was shortened by 5 bases and J by 0 bases, with 17 bases between the two germline ends. The CDR3 loop is CASSYLPAGSSYEQYV. CDR3 coding DNA: TGTGCCAGCAGCTATCTCCCGGCGGGTAGCTCCTACGAGCAGTACGTC.

V gene TRBV1 combines with J gene TRBJ2-7; no DNA check was done on the table's D call, TRBD1. TRBV1 is a pseudogene locus. This CDR3 region has 14 residues. The CDR3 sequence is CTSSQDTGTYEQYV. As DNA, the CDR3 is TGCACCAGCAGCCAAGATACCGGGACATACGAGCAGTACGTC.

This rearrangement joins TRBV5-8 to TRBJ2-1, with TRBD2 matching 11 bases. The V and J ends lost 0 bases and 13 bases, in that order; junction bases with no gene match: 6. The CDR3 has 14 residues. Germline CDR1 SGHTS, CDR2 YDEGEE. CDR3 in amino acids: CASSLGLAGGSQFF. The CDR3 nucleotides read TGTGCCAGCAGCTTGGGTCTAGCGGGAGGATCTCAGTTCTTC.

The V and J genes are TRBV6-1 and TRBJ2-3, with D maybe TRBD2 (5 bases). Trimming pared 0 bases from V and 2 bases from J, leaving 9 bases between. This CDR3 comprises 15 residues. Germline CDR1 MNHNS, CDR2 SASEGT. The CDR3 protein is CASSEASDYTDTQYF. The DNA of the CDR3 is TGTGCCAGCAGTGAAGCGAGTGACTACACAGATACGCAGTATTTT.

The J gene is TRBJ1-3, the V gene TRBV4-1; D ambiguous. V lost 1 base and J 0 bases, leaving 10 bases between the germline ends. Germline CDR1 is MGHRA and CDR2 is YSYEKL. This CDR3 comprises 16 residues. The CDR3 coding sequence is TGCGCCAGCAGCCAAGGCTGGGGTGACTCTGGAAACACCATATATTTT. Protein: CASSQGWGDSGNTIYF.

This sequence joins TRBV18 and TRBJ2-7, with 8 bases that match TRBD1. V lost 4 bases to trimming and J lost 5 bases; unmatched junction nucleotides: 10. The CDR3 extends over 15 amino acids. Per the germline V gene, CDR1 is KGHSH and CDR2 is LQKENI. The CDR3 is CASSRDGQGRNEQYF. CDR3 coding DNA: TGTGCCAGCTCACGGGACGGACAGGGAAGAAACGAGCAGTACTTC. Full variable domain (outside the CDR3, taken from reference TRBV18 and TRBJ2-7): NAGVMQNPRHLVRRRGQEARLRCSPMKGHSHVYWYRQLPEEGLKFMVYLQKENIIDESGMPKERFSAEFPKEGPSILRIQQVVRGDSAAYFCASSRDGQGRNEQYFGPGTRLTVT.

The chain has TRBV30 and TRBJ2-2; 14 bases agree with TRBD2. After removal of 4 bases from V and 6 bases from J, the junction contained 7 bases not matched to a gene. The germline V gene encodes CDR1 GTSNPN and CDR2 SVGIG (reference sequence). The CDR3 has 16 amino acids. As DNA, the CDR3 is TGTGCCTGGACTGGACTAGCGGGAGGCGGGGCCGGGGAGCTGTTTTTT. It codes for CAWTGLAGGGAGELFF.

V is TRBV25-1 and J is TRBJ1-1; TRBD1 agrees at 8 bases. The V segment lost 6 bases and the J segment 1 base; nucleotides outside the gene matches: 7. Germline assignment: CDR1 MGHDK and CDR2 SYGVNS. The CDR3 sequence is 15 residues long. The CDR3 here is CASSKTGTGNTEAFF. The CDR3 DNA sequence: TGTGCCAGCAGCAAAACCGGGACAGGGAACACTGAAGCTTTCTTT.

The CDR3 coding sequence is TGCGCCAGCAGCTGGGACAGAACCTACGAGCAGTACTTC. It encodes CASSWDRTYEQYF. The chain is built from TRBV5-1 and TRBJ2-7; 7 bases agree with TRBD1. Losses at the gene ends were 3 bases for V and 2 bases for J; bases not matched to a gene: 2. Germline CDR1 and CDR2: SGHRS and YFSETQ. The CDR3 spans 13 residues.

The CDR3 DNA reads TGTGCCAGCAAGTTGTCGGCAGGGGGTTACAATGAGCAGTTCTTC. Its translation is CASKLSAGGYNEQFF. J is TRBJ2-1 and V is TRBV27; 7 bases map to TRBD1. After removal of 7 bases from V and 4 bases from J, the junction contained 10 bases not matched to a gene. The CDR3 covers 15 residues. Germline V lookup: CDR1 MNHEY, CDR2 SMNVEV (reference sequence).

This clone was recorded only once. The gene calls are TRBV30 and TRBJ1-2; D is unclear. V lost 1 base to trimming and J lost 2 bases, with 11 bases between them. This CDR3 has 14 residues. Germline V gene lookup returns CDR1 GTSNPN and CDR2 SVGIG (reference sequence). As DNA, the CDR3 is TGTGCCTGGAGTGACCCCCCTGGGAACTATGGCTACACCTTC. Translation gives CAWSDPPGNYGYTF.